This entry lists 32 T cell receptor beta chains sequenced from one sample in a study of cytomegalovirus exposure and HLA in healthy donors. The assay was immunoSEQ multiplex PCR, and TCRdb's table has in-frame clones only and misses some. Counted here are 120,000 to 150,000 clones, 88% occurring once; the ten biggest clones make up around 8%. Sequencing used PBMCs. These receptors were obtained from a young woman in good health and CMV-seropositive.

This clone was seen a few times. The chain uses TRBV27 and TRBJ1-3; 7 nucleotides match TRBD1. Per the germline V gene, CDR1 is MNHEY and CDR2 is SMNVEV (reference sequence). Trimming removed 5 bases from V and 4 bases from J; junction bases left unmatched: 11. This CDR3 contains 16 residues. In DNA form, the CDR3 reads TGTGCCAGCAGTCCGGGAACAGGGGCCTCAGGAAACACCATATATTTT. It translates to CASSPGTGASGNTIYF.

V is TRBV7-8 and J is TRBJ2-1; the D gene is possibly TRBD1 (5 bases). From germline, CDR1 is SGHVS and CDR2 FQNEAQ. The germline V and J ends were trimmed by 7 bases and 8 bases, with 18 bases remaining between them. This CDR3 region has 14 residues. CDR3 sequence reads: CASTSVRRADEQFF. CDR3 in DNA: TGTGCCAGCACCTCCGTCCGCAGGGCGGATGAGCAGTTCTTC. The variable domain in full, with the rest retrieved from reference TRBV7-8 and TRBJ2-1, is GAGVSQSPRYKVAKRGQDVALRCDPISGHVSLFWYQQALGQGPEFLTYFQNEAQLDKSGLPSDRFFAERPEGSVSTLKIQRTQQEDSAVYLCASTSVRRADEQFFGPGTRLTVL.

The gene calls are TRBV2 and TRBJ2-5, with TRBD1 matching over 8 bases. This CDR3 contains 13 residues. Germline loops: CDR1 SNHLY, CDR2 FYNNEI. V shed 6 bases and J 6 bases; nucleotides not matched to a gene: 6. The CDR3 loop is CASREDRAKTQYF. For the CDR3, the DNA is TGTGCCAGCAGAGAGGACAGGGCAAAGACCCAGTACTTC.

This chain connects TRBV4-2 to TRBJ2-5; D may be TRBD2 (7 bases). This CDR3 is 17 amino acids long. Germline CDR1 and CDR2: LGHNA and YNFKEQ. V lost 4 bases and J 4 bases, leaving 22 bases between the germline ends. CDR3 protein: CASSLGGGGGLSETQYF. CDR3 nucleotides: TGTGCCAGCAGCCTTGGGGGTGGCGGGGGCTTGTCAGAGACCCAGTACTTC.

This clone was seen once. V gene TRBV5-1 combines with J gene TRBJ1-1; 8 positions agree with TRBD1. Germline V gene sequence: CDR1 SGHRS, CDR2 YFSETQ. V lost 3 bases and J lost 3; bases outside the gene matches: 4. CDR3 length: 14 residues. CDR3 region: CASSSGQGHTEAFF. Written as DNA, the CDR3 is TGCGCCAGCAGCTCTGGACAGGGACACACTGAAGCTTTCTTT.

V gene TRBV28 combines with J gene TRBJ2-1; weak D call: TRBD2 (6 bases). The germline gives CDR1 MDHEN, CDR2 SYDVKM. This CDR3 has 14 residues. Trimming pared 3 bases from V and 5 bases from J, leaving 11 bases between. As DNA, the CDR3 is TGTGCCAGCAGTTTTTGGGCTAGCGACAATGAGCAGTTCTTC. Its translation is CASSFWASDNEQFF.

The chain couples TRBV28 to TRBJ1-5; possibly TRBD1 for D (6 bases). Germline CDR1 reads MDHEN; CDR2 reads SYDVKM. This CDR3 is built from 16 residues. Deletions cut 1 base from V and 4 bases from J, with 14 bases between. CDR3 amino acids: CASSLLRRGANQPQHF. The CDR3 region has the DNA TGTGCCAGCAGTTTATTGCGCAGGGGCGCTAATCAGCCCCAGCATTTT. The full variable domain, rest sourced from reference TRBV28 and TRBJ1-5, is DVKVTQSSRYLVKRTGEKVFLECVQDMDHENMFWYRQDPGLGLRLIYFSYDVKMKEKGDIPEGYSVSREKKERFSLILESASTNQTSMYLCASSLLRRGANQPQHFGDGTRLSIL.

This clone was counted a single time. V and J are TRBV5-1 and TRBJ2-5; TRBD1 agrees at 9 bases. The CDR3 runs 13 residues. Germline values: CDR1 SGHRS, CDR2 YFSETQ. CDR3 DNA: TGCGGGAGCTCGGACAGGGGAGGAGAGACCCAGTACTTC. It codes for CGSSDRGGETQYF.

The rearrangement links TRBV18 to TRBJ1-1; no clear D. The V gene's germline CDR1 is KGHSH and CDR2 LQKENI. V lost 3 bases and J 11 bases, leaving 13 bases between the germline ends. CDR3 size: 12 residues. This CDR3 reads CASSPNIPVAFF. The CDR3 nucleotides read TGTGCCAGCTCACCTAATATCCCGGTGGCTTTCTTT.

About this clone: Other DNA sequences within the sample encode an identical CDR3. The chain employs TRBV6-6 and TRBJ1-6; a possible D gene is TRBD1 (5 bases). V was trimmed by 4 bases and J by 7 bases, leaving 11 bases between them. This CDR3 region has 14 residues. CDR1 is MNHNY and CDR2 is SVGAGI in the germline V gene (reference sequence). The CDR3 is CASSFPGNNSPLHF. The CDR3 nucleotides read TGTGCCAGCAGTTTTCCAGGGAACAATTCACCCCTCCACTTT.

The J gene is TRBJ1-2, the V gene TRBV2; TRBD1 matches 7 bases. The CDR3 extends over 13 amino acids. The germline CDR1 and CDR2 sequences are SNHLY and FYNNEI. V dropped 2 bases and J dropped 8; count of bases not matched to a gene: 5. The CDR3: CASSETGGGGYTF. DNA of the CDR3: TGTGCCAGCAGTGAAACTGGAGGGGGCGGCTACACCTTC.

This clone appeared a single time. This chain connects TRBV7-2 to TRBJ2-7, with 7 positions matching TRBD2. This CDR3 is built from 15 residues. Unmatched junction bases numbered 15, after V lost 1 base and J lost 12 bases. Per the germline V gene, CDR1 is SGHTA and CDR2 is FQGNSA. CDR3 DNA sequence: TGTGCCAGCAGCTTAGGGGGCGCTGGGGGGGTAAGTCTGTACTTC. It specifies CASSLGGAGGVSLYF.

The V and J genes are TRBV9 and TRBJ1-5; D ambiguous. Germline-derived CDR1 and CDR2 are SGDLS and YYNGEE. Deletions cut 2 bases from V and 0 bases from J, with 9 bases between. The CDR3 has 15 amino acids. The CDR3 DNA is TGTGCCAGCAGCGTCTCGAGTTATAGCAATCAGCCCCAGCATTTT. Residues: CASSVSSYSNQPQHF.

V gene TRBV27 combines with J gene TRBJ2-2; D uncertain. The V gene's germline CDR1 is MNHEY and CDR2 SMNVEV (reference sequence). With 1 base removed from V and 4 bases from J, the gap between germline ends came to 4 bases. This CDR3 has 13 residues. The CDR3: CASSLFRTGELFF. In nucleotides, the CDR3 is TGTGCCAGCAGTTTATTCCGCACCGGGGAGCTGTTTTTT.

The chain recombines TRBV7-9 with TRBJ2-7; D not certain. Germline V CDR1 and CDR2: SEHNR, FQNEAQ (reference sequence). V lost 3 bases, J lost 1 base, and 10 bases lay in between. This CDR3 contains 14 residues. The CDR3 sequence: CASSLALSSYEQYF. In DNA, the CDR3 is TGTGCCAGCAGCTTGGCCCTCAGTTCCTACGAGCAGTACTTC. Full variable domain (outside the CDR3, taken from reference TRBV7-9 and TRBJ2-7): DTGVSQNPRHKITKRGQNVTFRCDPISEHNRLYWYRQTLGQGPEFLTYFQNEAQLEKSRLLSDRFSAERPKGSFSTLEIQRTEQGDSAMYLCASSLALSSYEQYFGPGTRLTVT.

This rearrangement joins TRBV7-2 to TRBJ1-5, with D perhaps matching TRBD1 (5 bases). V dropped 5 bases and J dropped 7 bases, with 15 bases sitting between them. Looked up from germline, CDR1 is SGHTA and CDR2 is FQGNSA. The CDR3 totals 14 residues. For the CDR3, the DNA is TGTGCCAGCAGCCTCGGGGGGTCGGGGCAGCCCCAGCATTTT. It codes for CASSLGGSGQPQHF.

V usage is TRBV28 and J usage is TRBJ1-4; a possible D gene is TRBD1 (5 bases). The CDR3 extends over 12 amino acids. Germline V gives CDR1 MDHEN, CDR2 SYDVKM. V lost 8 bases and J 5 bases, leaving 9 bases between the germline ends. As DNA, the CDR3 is TGTGCCAGCCGAAGGGGAAATGAAAAACTGTTTTTT. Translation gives CASRRGNEKLFF. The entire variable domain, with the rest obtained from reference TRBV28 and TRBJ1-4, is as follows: DVKVTQSSRYLVKRTGEKVFLECVQDMDHENMFWYRQDPGLGLRLIYFSYDVKMKEKGDIPEGYSVSREKKERFSLILESASTNQTSMYLCASRRGNEKLFFGSGTQLSVL.

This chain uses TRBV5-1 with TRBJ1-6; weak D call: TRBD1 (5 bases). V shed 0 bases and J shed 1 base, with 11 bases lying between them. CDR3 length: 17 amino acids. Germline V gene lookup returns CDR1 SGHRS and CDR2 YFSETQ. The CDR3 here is CASSLERGRSYNSPLHF. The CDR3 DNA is TGCGCCAGCAGCTTGGAAAGGGGCAGATCCTATAATTCACCCCTCCACTTT.

CDR3 sequence reads: CASSPGPILGGEQFF. The CDR3 DNA follows: TGTGCCAGCAGCCCGGGACCGATCCTCGGGGGTGAGCAGTTCTTC. The rearrangement uses TRBV28 and TRBJ2-1; D may be TRBD2 (6 bases). The CDR3 has 15 amino acids. Germline V CDR1 and CDR2: MDHEN, SYDVKM. The V and J ends lost 6 bases and 9 bases respectively, with 21 bases between them.

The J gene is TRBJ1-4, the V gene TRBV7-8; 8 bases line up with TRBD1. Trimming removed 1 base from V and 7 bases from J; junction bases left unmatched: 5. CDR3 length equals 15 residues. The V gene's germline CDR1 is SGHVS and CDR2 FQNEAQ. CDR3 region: CASSLETGATEKLFF. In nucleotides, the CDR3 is TGTGCCAGCAGCTTAGAGACAGGGGCGACTGAAAAACTGTTTTTT.

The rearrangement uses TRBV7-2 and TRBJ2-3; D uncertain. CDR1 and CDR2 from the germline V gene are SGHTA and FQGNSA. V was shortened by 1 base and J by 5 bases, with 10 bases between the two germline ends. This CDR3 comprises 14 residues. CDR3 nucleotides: TGTGCCAGCAGCTTAGATTCTACCATAGATACGCAGTATTTT. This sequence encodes CASSLDSTIDTQYF.

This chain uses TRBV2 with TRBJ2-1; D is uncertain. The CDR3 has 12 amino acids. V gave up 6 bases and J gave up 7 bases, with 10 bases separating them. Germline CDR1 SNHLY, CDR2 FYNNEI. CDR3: CASRRNGNEQFF. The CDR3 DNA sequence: TGTGCCAGCAGGAGGAACGGGAATGAGCAGTTCTTC.

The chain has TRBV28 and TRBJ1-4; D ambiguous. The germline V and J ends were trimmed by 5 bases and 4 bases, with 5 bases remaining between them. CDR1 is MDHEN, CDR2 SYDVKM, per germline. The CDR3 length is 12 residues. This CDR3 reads CASSSVNEKLFF. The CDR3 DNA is TGTGCCAGCAGTAGCGTTAATGAAAAACTGTTTTTT.

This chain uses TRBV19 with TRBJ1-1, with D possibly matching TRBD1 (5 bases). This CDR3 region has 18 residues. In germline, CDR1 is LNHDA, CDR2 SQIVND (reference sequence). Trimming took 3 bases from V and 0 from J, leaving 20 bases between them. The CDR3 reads CASSIGLTRGYMNTEAFF. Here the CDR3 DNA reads TGTGCCAGTAGTATCGGGCTGACAAGGGGTTACATGAACACTGAAGCTTTCTTT. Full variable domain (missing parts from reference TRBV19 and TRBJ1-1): DGGITQSPKYLFRKEGQNVTLSCEQNLNHDAMYWYRQDPGQGLRLIYYSQIVNDFQKGDIAEGYSVSREKKESFPLTVTSAQKNPTAFYLCASSIGLTRGYMNTEAFFGQGTRLTVV.

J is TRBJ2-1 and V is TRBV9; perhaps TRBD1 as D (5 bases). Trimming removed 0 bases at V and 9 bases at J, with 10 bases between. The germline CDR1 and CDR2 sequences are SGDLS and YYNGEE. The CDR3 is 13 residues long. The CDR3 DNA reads TGTGCCAGCAGCGTAGCCCAGGGCGGTGAGCAGTTCTTC. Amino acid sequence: CASSVAQGGEQFF.

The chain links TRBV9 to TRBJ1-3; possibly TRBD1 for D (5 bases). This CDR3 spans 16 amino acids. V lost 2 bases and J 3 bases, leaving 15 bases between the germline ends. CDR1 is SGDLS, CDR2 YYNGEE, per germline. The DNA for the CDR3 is TGTGCCAGCAGCGTGGAGCCGACAGCCCGTGGAAACACCATATATTTT. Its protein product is CASSVEPTARGNTIYF. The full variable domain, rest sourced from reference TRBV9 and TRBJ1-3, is DSGVTQTPKHLITATGQRVTLRCSPRSGDLSVYWYQQSLDQGLQFLIQYYNGEERAKGNILERFSAQQFPDLHSELNLSSLELGDSALYFCASSVEPTARGNTIYFGEGSWLTVV.

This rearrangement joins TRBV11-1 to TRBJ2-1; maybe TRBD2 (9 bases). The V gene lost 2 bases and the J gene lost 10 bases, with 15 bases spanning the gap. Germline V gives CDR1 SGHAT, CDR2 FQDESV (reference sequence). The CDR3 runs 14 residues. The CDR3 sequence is CASSLPSGTGEQFF. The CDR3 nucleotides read TGTGCCAGCAGCTTACCTAGCGGGACAGGCGAGCAGTTCTTC. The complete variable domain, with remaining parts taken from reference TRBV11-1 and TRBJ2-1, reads EAEVAQSPRYKITEKSQAVAFWCDPISGHATLYWYRQILGQGPELLVQFQDESVVDDSQLPKDRFSAERLKGVDSTLKIQPAELGDSAMYLCASSLPSGTGEQFFGPGTRLTVL.

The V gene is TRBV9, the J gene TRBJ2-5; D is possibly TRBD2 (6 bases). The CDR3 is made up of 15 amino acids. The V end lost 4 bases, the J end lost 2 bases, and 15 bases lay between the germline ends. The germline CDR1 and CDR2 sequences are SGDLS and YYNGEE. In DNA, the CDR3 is TGTGCCAGCAGCCCAGAGACTAGGCGGCAAGAGACCCAGTACTTC. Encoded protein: CASSPETRRQETQYF.

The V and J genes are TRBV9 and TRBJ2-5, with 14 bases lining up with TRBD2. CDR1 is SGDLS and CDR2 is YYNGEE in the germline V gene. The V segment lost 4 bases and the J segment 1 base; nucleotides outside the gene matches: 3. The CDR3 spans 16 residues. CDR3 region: CASSLGTSGGQETQYF. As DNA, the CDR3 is TGTGCCAGCAGCCTAGGGACTAGCGGGGGCCAAGAGACCCAGTACTTC.

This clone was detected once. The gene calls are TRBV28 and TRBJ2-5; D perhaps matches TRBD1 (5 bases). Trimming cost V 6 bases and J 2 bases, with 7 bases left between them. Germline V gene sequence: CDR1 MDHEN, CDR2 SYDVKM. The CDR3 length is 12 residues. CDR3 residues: CASRQGQETQYF. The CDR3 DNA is TGTGCCAGCAGGCAGGGACAAGAGACCCAGTACTTC.

The DNA of the CDR3 is TGTGCCAGCAGCTACTACCGGGACAGGGGACCCAATCAGCCCCAGCATTTT. This gives the protein CASSYYRDRGPNQPQHF. This rearrangement joins TRBV5-8 to TRBJ1-5, with 10 bases aligning to TRBD1. Trimming at V came to 3 bases and at J to 3 bases, leaving 9 bases not matched to a gene. Germline V gives CDR1 SGHTS, CDR2 YDEGEE. CDR3 length equals 17 residues.

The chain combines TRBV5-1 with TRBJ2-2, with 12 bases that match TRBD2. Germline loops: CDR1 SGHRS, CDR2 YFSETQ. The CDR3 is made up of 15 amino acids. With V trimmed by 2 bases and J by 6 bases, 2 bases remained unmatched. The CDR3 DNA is TGCGCCAGCAGCTTACTAGCGGGGGGCTCCGGGGAGCTGTTTTTT. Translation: CASSLLAGGSGELFF.